Described below is a single T cell receptor (beta chain) sequence and its context. This clonotype has a handful of counts. It has no known antigen specificity. The sample holds no much larger clone one base away, and base qualities are not on file. The treatment or condition label here, explained by the study, means: in vitro stimulation with specific CMV peptide epitopes to enrich CMV-specific T cells. These data come from a study of T cell repertoires in cytomegalovirus infection (dated by TCRdb to between 2017 and 2020). For context, the study as a whole: Recently identified HLA-C-restricted CMV epitopes, whose presentation resists viral immunomodulation, were targeted by peptide stimulations together with well-studied HLA-B-restricted epitopes. Donor HLA type was relevant to the analysis, because carriage of CMV infection together with the matching HLA type was indicated by public TCR beta signatures. Paper-wide results and their limitations: The ex vivo response was dominated by HLA-C-restricted CMV-specific TCR beta clonotypes, and the single most frequent clonotype in two of eight donors was supplied by these HLA-C-restricted clonotypes. In both this cohort and an independent cohort of more than 350 donors, the cumulative frequency of public TCR beta family members distinguished carriers of CMV infection plus the relevant HLA type.

The reads were generated on an Illumina HiSeq 1500. The raw public data were reprocessed by TCRdb itself: fastp quality trimming at Q25, MiXCR clonotype calling, in-frame beta chains only. Each CDR3 protein gets just one entry, which takes the most common genes and DNA from the rows behind it. The sample table records some 560,000 distinct CDR3 sequences; roughly 43% of these occur just once. Around 46% of the sample is taken by the ten largest. From its cysteine to its phenylalanine, the CDR3 spans 15 amino acids. Only the CDR3 region is kept as DNA, spanning 45 bases read in frame from base 1. The trim is 1 base for V and 5 bases for J, with a gap of 12 bases between the germline ends. The CDR1 and CDR2 encoded by the germline V gene are KGHSH and LQKENI.

The material sequenced was cultured PBMCs, taken from culture after CMV antigen stimulation. The sequence joins TRBV18 to TRBJ2-1; possibly the D gene is TRBD1, per 5 matching bases. The sequence was obtained from a human donor in good health (CMV status not recorded). Some clones in this sample may be carry-over from other donors' samples. CDR3 sequence: CASSPLIQGNNEQFF. The nucleotides are TGTGCCAGCTCACCACTAATTCAGGGAAACAATGAGCAGTTCTTC.